This is a list of T cell receptor beta chains from one sample in a study of T-cell memory formation after mild COVID-19. TCRdb re-derived calls from the 5' RACE reads in MiXCR, one entry per CDR3 protein. This sample yields about 430,000 distinct CDR3 sequences, of which 20% to 25% are seen a single time; roughly 8.7% belongs to the top ten. Sequencing was carried out using PBMCs or a T cell subset sorted from them (not recorded which). Source of these receptors: an adult woman who had mild COVID-19 (a few samples of this study predate the infection). Cell type and time point are not known. Both conserved end residues are part of each CDR3. The D gene is left open where the match is weak. Some rows mark clone size as missing; the rest say once, few, many or name a class of expanded clone.

d_call,clone_size,v_call,j_call,cdr3_aa,cdr3_nt
NA,NA,TRBV6-4,TRBJ2-1,CASSDSITIDYNEQFF,TGTGCCAGCAGTGACTCGATCACAATCGACTACAATGAGCAGTTCTTC
NA,NA,TRBV4-1,TRBJ1-4,CASSQGLGRVGEKLFF,TGCGCCAGCAGCCAAGGGCTGGGTAGGGTCGGGGAAAAACTGTTTTTT
NA,few,TRBV5-1,TRBJ2-3,CASSSLWDGYSDTQYF,TGCGCCAGCAGCTCCTTATGGGACGGCTACTCCGATACGCAGTATTTT
NA,NA,TRBV7-9,TRBJ2-6,CASSLTRSGANVLTF,TGTGCCAGCAGCTTGACTCGCTCTGGGGCCAACGTCCTGACTTTC
NA,few,TRBV18,TRBJ1-5,CASSPRQGNNQPQHF,TGTGCCAGCTCACCACGGCAGGGGAATAATCAGCCCCAGCATTTT
NA,NA,TRBV12-3/TRBV12-4,TRBJ1-2,CASSFGQYGYTF,TGTGCCAGCAGTTTCGGACAGTATGGCTACACCTTC
NA,NA,TRBV7-6,TRBJ2-1,CASSLTESSYNEQFF,TGTGCCAGCAGCTTAACTGAGAGCTCCTACAATGAGCAGTTCTTC
NA,many,TRBV4-2,TRBJ1-2,CASSQGAGVDYGYTF,TGTGCCAGCAGCCAAGGAGCCGGGGTGGACTATGGCTACACCTTC
NA,few,TRBV7-8,TRBJ1-5,CASSTSFNQPQHF,TGTGCCAGCAGCACAAGCTTCAATCAGCCCCAGCATTTT
NA,few,TRBV6-1,TRBJ2-7,CASSEFEISYEQYF,TGTGCCAGCAGTGAGTTCGAGATCTCCTACGAGCAGTACTTC
NA,few,TRBV5-6,TRBJ2-5,CASSSYMLTPGTQYF,TGTGCCAGCAGCTCTTACATGTTGACGCCCGGGACCCAGTACTTC
NA,NA,TRBV12-3/TRBV12-4,TRBJ1-5,CASSLVGGGSQPQHF,TGTGCCAGCAGTTTGGTGGGCGGGGGCAGCCAGCCCCAGCATTTT
TRBD2,NA,TRBV5-1,TRBJ2-1,CASSGASGGHYNEQFF,TGCGCCAGCAGCGGGGCTAGCGGGGGCCATTACAATGAGCAGTTCTTC
NA,NA,TRBV3-1,TRBJ1-5,CASSRGDNQPQHF,TGTGCCAGCAGCCGGGGGGACAATCAGCCCCAGCATTTT
NA,few,TRBV6-2/TRBV6-3,TRBJ1-1,CASSYGAGVATEAFF,TGTGCCAGCAGTTACGGGGCAGGGGTTGCCACTGAAGCTTTCTTT
NA,few,TRBV3-1,TRBJ1-6,CASSQGLNSPLHF,TGTGCCAGCAGCCAGGGACTCAATTCACCCCTCCACTTT